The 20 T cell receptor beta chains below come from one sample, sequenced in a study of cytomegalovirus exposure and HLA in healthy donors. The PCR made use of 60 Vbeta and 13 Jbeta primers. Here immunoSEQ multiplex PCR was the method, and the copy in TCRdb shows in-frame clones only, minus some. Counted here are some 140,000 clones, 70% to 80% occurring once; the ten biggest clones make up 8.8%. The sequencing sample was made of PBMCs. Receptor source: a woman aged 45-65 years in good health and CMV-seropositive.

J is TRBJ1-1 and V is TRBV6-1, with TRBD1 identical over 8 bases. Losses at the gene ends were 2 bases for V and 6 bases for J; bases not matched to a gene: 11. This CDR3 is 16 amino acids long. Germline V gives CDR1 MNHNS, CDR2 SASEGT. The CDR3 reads CASSETPGRGLPEAFF. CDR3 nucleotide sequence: TGTGCCAGCAGTGAAACCCCTGGCAGGGGGCTTCCTGAAGCTTTCTTT.

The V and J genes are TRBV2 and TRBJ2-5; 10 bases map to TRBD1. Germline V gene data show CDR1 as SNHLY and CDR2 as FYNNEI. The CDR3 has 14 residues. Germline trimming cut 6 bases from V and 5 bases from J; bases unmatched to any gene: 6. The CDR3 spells CASRRDRGSETQYF. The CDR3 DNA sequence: TGTGCCAGCAGGAGGGACAGGGGATCGGAGACCCAGTACTTC.

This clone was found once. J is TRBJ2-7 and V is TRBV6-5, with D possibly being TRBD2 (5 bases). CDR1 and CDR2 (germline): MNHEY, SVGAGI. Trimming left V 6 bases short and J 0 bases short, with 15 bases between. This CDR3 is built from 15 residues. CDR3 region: CASSPLDAGSYEQYF. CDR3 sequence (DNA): TGTGCCAGCAGCCCCTTAGACGCGGGCTCCTACGAGCAGTACTTC.

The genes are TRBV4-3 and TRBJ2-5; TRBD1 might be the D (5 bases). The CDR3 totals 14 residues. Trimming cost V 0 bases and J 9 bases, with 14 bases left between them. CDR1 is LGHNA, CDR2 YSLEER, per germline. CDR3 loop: CASSQDGTGQAQYF. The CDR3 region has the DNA TGCGCCAGCAGCCAAGATGGCACAGGTCAAGCCCAGTACTTC.

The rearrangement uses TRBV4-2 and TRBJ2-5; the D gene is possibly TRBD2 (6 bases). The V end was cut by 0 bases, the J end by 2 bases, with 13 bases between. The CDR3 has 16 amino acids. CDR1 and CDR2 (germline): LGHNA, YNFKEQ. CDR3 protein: CASSQDPRGIQETQYF. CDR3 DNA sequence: TGTGCCAGCAGCCAAGATCCCCGGGGGATACAAGAGACCCAGTACTTC.

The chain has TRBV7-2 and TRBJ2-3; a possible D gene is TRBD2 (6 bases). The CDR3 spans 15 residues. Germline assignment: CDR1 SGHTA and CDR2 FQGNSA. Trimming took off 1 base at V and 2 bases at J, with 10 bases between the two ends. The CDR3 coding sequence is TGTGCCAGCAGCTTAGTTAGCGGACCCACAGATACGCAGTATTTT. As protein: CASSLVSGPTDTQYF. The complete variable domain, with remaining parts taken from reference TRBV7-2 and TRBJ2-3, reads GAGVSQSPSNKVTEKGKDVELRCDPISGHTALYWYRQSLGQGLEFLIYFQGNSAPDKSGLPSDRFSAERTGGSVSTLTIQRTQQEDSAVYLCASSLVSGPTDTQYFGPGTRLTVL.

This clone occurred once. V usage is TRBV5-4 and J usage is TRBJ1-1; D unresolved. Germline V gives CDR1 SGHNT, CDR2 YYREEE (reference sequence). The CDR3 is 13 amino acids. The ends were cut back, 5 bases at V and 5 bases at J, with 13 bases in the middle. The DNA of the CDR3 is TGTGCCAGCAGTACCGACGTCGGGACTGAAGCTTTCTTT. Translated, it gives CASSTDVGTEAFF.

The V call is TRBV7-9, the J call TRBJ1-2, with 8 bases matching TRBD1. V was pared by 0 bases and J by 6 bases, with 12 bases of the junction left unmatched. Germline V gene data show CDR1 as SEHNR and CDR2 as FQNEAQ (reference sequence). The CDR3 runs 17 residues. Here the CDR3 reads CASSLALRSGGEDGYTF. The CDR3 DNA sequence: TGTGCCAGCAGCTTAGCACTACGATCAGGGGGCGAGGATGGCTACACCTTC.

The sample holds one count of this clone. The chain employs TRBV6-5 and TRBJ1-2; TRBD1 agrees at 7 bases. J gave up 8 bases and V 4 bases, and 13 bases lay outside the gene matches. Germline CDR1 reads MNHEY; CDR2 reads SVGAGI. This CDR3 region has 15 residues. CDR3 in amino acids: CASSFTTGQVGGYTF. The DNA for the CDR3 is TGTGCCAGCAGTTTCACTACCGGACAGGTCGGAGGCTACACCTTC.

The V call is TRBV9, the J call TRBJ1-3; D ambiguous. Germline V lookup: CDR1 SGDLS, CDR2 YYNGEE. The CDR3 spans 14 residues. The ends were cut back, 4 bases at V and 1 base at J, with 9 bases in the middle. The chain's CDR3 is CASSSATSGNTIYF. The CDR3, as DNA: TGTGCCAGCAGCTCTGCGACTTCTGGAAACACCATATATTTT.

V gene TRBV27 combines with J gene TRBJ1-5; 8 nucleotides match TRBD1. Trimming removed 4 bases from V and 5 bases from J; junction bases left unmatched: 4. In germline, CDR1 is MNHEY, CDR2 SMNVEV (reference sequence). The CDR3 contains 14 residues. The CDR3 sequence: CASSSTGADQPQHF. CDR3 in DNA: TGTGCCAGCAGTTCGACAGGGGCCGATCAGCCCCAGCATTTT.

CDR3: CASSSQGDTQYF. Written as DNA, the CDR3 is TGTGCCAGCAGCTCACAGGGGGATACGCAGTATTTT. V usage is TRBV7-9 and J usage is TRBJ2-3, with TRBD1 matching 7 bases. CDR1 is SEHNR, CDR2 FQNEAQ, per germline (reference sequence). The CDR3 length is 12 residues. Trimming removed 4 bases from V and 6 bases from J; junction bases left unmatched: 1.

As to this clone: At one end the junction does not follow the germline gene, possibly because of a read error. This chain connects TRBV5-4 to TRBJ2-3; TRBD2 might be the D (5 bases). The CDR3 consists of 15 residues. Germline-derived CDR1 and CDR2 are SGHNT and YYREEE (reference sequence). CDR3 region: CTSSLGLRVTDTQYF. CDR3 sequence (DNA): TGTACCAGCAGCTTGGGATTGCGGGTAACAGATACGCAGTATTTT.

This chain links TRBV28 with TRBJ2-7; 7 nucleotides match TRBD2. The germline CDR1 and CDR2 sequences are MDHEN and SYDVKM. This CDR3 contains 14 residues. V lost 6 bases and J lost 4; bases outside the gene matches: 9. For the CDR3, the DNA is TGTGCCAGCAGCAGAGGGACTACCCTATACGAGCAGTACTTC. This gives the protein CASSRGTTLYEQYF.

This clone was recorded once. The CDR3 DNA reads TGTGCCAGCAGCTCCGGGACAGGCTCTGGAAACACCATATATTTT. It translates to CASSSGTGSGNTIYF. This sequence joins TRBV9 and TRBJ1-3; TRBD1 agrees at 8 bases. CDR3 length: 15 residues. Looked up from germline, CDR1 is SGDLS and CDR2 is YYNGEE. V lost 4 bases to trimming and J lost 0 bases; unmatched junction nucleotides: 3.

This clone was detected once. The CDR3 loop reads CSVESSEGGSYEQYF. CDR3 coding DNA: TGCAGCGTTGAAAGTTCCGAGGGAGGATCCTACGAGCAGTACTTC. The V gene is TRBV29-1, the J gene TRBJ2-7; the D gene is possibly TRBD2 (6 bases). The CDR3 has 15 amino acids. CDR1 is SQVTM, CDR2 ANQGSEA, per germline. Trimming stripped 2 bases from V and 1 base from J, with 15 bases between.

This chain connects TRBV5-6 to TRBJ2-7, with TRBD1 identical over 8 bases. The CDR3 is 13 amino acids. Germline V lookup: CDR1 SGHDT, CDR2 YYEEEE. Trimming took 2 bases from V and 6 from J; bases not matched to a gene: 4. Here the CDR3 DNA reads TGTGCCAGCAGCTTTTGGACAGGGTCCGAGCAGTACTTC. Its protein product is CASSFWTGSEQYF.

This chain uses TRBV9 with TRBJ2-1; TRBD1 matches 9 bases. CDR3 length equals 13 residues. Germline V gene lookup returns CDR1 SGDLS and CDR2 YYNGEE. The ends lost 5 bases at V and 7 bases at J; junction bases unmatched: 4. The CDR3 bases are TGTGCCAGCAGTTACGACAGGGGGAATGAGCAGTTCTTC. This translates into CASSYDRGNEQFF.

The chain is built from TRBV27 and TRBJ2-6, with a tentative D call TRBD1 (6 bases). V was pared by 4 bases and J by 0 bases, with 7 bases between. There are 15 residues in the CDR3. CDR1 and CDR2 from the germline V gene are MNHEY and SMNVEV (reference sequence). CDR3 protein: CASSWTVSGANVLTF. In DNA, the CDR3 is TGTGCCAGCAGTTGGACAGTCTCTGGGGCCAACGTCCTGACTTTC.

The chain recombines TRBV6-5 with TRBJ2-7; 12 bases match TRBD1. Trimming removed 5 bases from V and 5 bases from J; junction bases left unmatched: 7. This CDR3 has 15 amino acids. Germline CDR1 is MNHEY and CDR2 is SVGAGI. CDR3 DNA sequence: TGTGCCAGCAGTCCCAGTGGGGACAGGGGGCACGAGCAGTACTTC. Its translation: CASSPSGDRGHEQYF.